This T cell receptor beta chain came from a study of cytomegalovirus exposure and HLA in healthy donors. Background on the study: When roughly 420 donors were genotyped, just over 80% of them were found to fall in the Caucasian-associated ancestry cluster.

Study-wide results and limits: Across donors, presence/absence analyses took sequencing depth to be roughly uniform. The authors considered a cluster of highly shared sequence variants likely to be a sequencing artifact.

The PCR ran on 60 Vbeta and 13 Jbeta primers. The repertoire was sequenced with immunoSEQ multiplex PCR; TCRdb's copy has only in-frame clones and lacks some. The sample lists around 150,000 clones; more than 70% were seen once. This clone was observed a single time. Antigen unknown. Germline CDR1 and CDR2: MNHNY and SVGAGI (reference sequence). The V end was cut by 5 bases, the J end by 7 bases, with 15 bases between. The length of the CDR3 is 14 residues. The TCR originated in a woman aged 40 to 50 in good health and CMV-seronegative. The V and J genes are TRBV6-6 and TRBJ1-5; D remains ambiguous. Material for sequencing was PBMCs. CDR3: CASSLLVGRQPQHF. CDR3 DNA: TGTGCCAGCAGTCTCCTTGTGGGGAGGCAGCCCCAGCATTTT.